This is a list of T cell receptor beta chains from one sample in a study of shared clonotypes between healthy human individuals. TCRdb keeps only in-frame clones here, not all; method: immunoSEQ multiplex PCR. The data show a few million clones, with roughly 93% seen just once and under 0.45% held by the top ten. The sequencing sample was made of naive CD4+ T cells from PBMCs. The receptor source for this set is a man between 18 and 35 years old in good health. Some clones in this sample may be carry-over from other donors' samples. CDR3s include the opening cysteine and the closing phenylalanine or tryptophan. D genes are given only for firm matches. The size field is filled for only some rows; it gives once, few, many or a size class.

clone size	V gene	J gene	D gene	CDR3 DNA	CDR3 protein
.	TRBV6-1	TRBJ2-7	.	TGTGCCAGCCGAGAGAGTCACTACGAGCAGTACTTC	CASRESHYEQYF
.	TRBV5-1	TRBJ2-2	TRBD2	TGCGCCAGCTTAGCGGGAGGGAACACCGGGGAGCTGTTTTTT	CASLAGGNTGELFF
.	TRBV28	TRBJ1-1	.	TGTGCCGGTACGAGGGGATTGAACACTGAAGCTTTCTTT	CAGTRGLNTEAFF
.	TRBV6-5	TRBJ1-3	.	TGTGCCAGCAGCCGAGCCTCTGGAAACACCATATATTTT	CASSRASGNTIYF
once	TRBV27	TRBJ1-1	.	TGTGCCAGCAGTTTATGGTCGGGCTCTGAAGCTTTCTTT	CASSLWSGSEAFF
once	TRBV9	TRBJ2-7	.	TGTGCCAGCAGCGTAGGCATCGGTGGGGTGTACTACGAGCAGTACTTC	CASSVGIGGVYYEQYF
once	TRBV6-5	TRBJ2-7	TRBD1	TGTGCCAGCAGCCGACCCTCGACAGGGGCGGGGGAGCAGTACTTC	CASSRPSTGAGEQYF
.	TRBV10-3	TRBJ2-7	TRBD2	TGTGCCATCAGGCCCTCACTAGCGGGAGGGCCGACCTACGAGCAGTACTTC	CAIRPSLAGGPTYEQYF
.	TRBV6-5	TRBJ1-1	.	TGTGCCAGCAGCCTTATACCGGGAGGCGGCACTGAAGCTTTCTTT	CASSLIPGGGTEAFF
.	TRBV18	TRBJ2-6	.	TGTGCCAGCTCACCACCGACTGGGGCCAACGTCCTGACTTTC	CASSPPTGANVLTF
.	TRBV28	TRBJ2-7	TRBD1	TGTGCCAGCAGCGCACCGGGACAGGGGACCTACGAGCAGTACTTC	CASSAPGQGTYEQYF
.	TRBV21-1	TRBJ2-7	.	TGTGCCAGCAGCAAGCCGGGACAGGGAGTGCGCGAGCAGTACTTC	CASSKPGQGVREQYF
.	TRBV9	TRBJ2-2	.	TGTGCCAGCAGCGTTCAGGGTCAGAACACCGGGGAGCTGTTTTTT	CASSVQGQNTGELFF
.	TRBV19	TRBJ2-5	.	TGTGCCAGTAGTATTTACGGGGGGCCGTACCAAGAGACCCAGTACTTC	CASSIYGGPYQETQYF
.	TRBV4-1	TRBJ2-1	TRBD1	TGCGCCAGCAGCCGCACAGGGGGCAACTACAATGAGCAGTTCTTC	CASSRTGGNYNEQFF
.	TRBV5-1	TRBJ2-7	.	TGCGCCAGCAGCTTGGTAGGAGGGAACTTCTACGAGCAGTACTTC	CASSLVGGNFYEQYF
.	TRBV11-2	TRBJ2-7	TRBD1	TGTGCCAGCAGCTTAGGGGGGACAGGGGATCCCTACGAGCAGTACTTC	CASSLGGTGDPYEQYF
.	TRBV28	TRBJ1-1	.	TGTGCCAGCAGGACGACCGCGGAAGCTTTCTTT	CASRTTAEAFF
.	TRBV27	TRBJ2-1	TRBD1	TGTGCCAGCAAGGCAGGGGGCAAAAATGAGCAGTTCTTC	CASKAGGKNEQFF
.	TRBV9	TRBJ2-3	.	TGTGCCAGCAGCGTAGGAAATGGGGGCACAGATACGCAGTATTTT	CASSVGNGGTDTQYF
once	TRBV6-1	TRBJ1-1	TRBD1	TGTGCCAGCAGTGAAGGGACAGGGAGTGAAGCTTTCTTT	CASSEGTGSEAFF
.	TRBV28	TRBJ2-5	.	TGTGCCAGCAGTTTAAGGCCAGGGTATAGTACCCAGTACTTC	CASSLRPGYSTQYF
.	TRBV28	TRBJ1-2	.	TGTGCCAGCAGCGAGACCGGGGGCGGTGGCTATGGCTACACCTTC	CASSETGGGGYGYTF
.	TRBV30	TRBJ2-3	TRBD1	TGTGCCTGGAGTGTTCAGGGGGCCACAGATACGCAGTATTTT	CAWSVQGATDTQYF
.	TRBV5-6	TRBJ2-5	TRBD1	TGTGCCAGCAGCGGGACAGCGGAGACCCAGTACTTC	CASSGTAETQYF
.	TRBV6-5	TRBJ1-2	.	TGTGCCAGCTTTCGGGCGTCTATTGGCTACACCTTC	CASFRASIGYTF
once	TRBV28	TRBJ2-7	TRBD2	TGTGCCAGCAGTTCTCTAGCGGGGCCTTTCCAGCAGTACTTC	CASSSLAGPFQQYF
.	TRBV5-1	TRBJ2-1	TRBD2	TGCGCCAGCAGCCGTGGACTAGCGGGAGCCAATGAGCAGTTCTTC	CASSRGLAGANEQFF
.	TRBV5-1	TRBJ2-1	TRBD2	TGCGCCAGCAGCGCCGGACTAGCAGCATACAATGAGCAGTTCTTC	CASSAGLAAYNEQFF
.	TRBV28	TRBJ1-1	.	TGTGCCAGCAGTCTCCCCGCGGCCACTGAAGCTTTCTTT	CASSLPAATEAFF
.	TRBV5-1	TRBJ1-3	.	TGCGCCAGCAGCTTGGGGGACATAGGAAACACCATATATTTT	CASSLGDIGNTIYF
.	TRBV5-1	TRBJ2-7	.	TGCGCCAGCAGCTTGGTCGCAGGGTCCTACGAGCAGTACTTC	CASSLVAGSYEQYF
.	TRBV7-7	TRBJ2-3	.	TGTGCCAGCAGCTTAGCGGGAGAGGGAACAGATACGCAGTATTTT	CASSLAGEGTDTQYF
.	TRBV18	TRBJ1-1	TRBD1	TGTGCCAGCTCACCCTGGGACAGGGGGAGCACTGAAGCTTTCTTT	CASSPWDRGSTEAFF
.	TRBV7-2	TRBJ2-7	TRBD1	TGTGCCAGCAGCTTATTAGGGACAGGGGAATTTGAGCAGTACTTC	CASSLLGTGEFEQYF
.	TRBV20-1	TRBJ2-5	.	TGCAGTGCTAGCCCGCAAGGCCAGTACTTC	CSASPQGQYF
.	TRBV7-3	TRBJ2-3	.	TGTGCCAGCAGCTTAAGCTCACGCGGCGGCACAGATACGCAGTATTTT	CASSLSSRGGTDTQYF
.	TRBV7-9	TRBJ1-2	.	TGTGCCAGCAGCTTAGAGCCGGACTATGGCTACACCTTC	CASSLEPDYGYTF
.	TRBV30	TRBJ1-4	.	TGTGCCTGGAGTCTAGGGGGTGGGGACGAAAAACTGTTTTTT	CAWSLGGGDEKLFF
.	TRBV5-1	TRBJ2-5	.	TGCGCCAGCAGCCCGACAGGAGGAGAGACCCAGTACTTC	CASSPTGGETQYF
.	TRBV6-5	TRBJ2-3	.	TGTGCCACGTTGGTCCCAGGCGACACAGATACGCAGTATTTT	CATLVPGDTDTQYF
once	TRBV5-6	TRBJ2-1	.	TGTGCCAGCAGCTTAATCAGGGTCCGTTATGGGAATGAGCAGTTCTTC	CASSLIRVRYGNEQFF
.	TRBV27	TRBJ1-3	.	TGTGCCAGCAGTTTATCTTACAGGGCTGGAAACACCATATATTTT	CASSLSYRAGNTIYF
.	TRBV6-5	TRBJ2-7	TRBD1	TGTGCCAGCAGTAGGACAGGGGTTTCCTACGAGCAGTACTTC	CASSRTGVSYEQYF
.	TRBV19	TRBJ2-7	.	TGTGCCAGTAGTCTCACAGGAGTCTACGAGCAGTACTTC	CASSLTGVYEQYF
.	TRBV5-1	TRBJ2-7	TRBD1	TGCGCCAGCAGCTCGGGGACAGGGGAGGCCTACGAGCAGTACTTC	CASSSGTGEAYEQYF
.	TRBV11-2	TRBJ1-5	.	TGTGCCAGCAGCTTAGCGGGGGGCGGCCAGCCCCAGCATTTT	CASSLAGGGQPQHF
few	TRBV27	TRBJ1-2	TRBD1	TGTGCCAGCCGCGGATCCGGGACAGCTGATGGCTACACCTTC	CASRGSGTADGYTF
.	TRBV10-3	TRBJ1-1	.	TGTGCCATCAGTGTTGGGGGAAATACTGAAGCTTTCTTT	CAISVGGNTEAFF
.	TRBV19	TRBJ2-3	.	TGTGCCAGTAGTATCCCGGGGACGGGCACAGATACGCAGTATTTT	CASSIPGTGTDTQYF
.	TRBV18	TRBJ2-7	.	TGTGCCAGCTCACCCGGGGTCGAGCAGTACTTC	CASSPGVEQYF
.	TRBV29-1	TRBJ2-7	.	TGCAGCGTTCTGGACAGCGGCACATCCTACGAGCAGTACTTC	CSVLDSGTSYEQYF